What follows describes a single T cell receptor beta chain. Its cognate antigen is unknown. This specimen comes from a study of T cells in Graves' hyperthyroidism and ophthalmopathy. Looking at the study overall: At initial diagnosis, before any treatment had begun, peripheral blood was obtained.

General study results and limits: Blood samples included most of the expanded thyroid clonotypes exceeding 0.001.

Those patients with uncontrolled infection, other autoimmune disease, pregnancy or lactation were excluded. Germline CDR1 LNHDA, CDR2 SQIVND (reference sequence). Trimming stripped 9 bases from V and 3 bases from J, with 21 bases between. This CDR3 comprises 16 residues. The TCR beta CDR3 regions underwent amplification using RNA transcripts as the source. When the TCR CDR3 underwent first-round RT-PCR, the HTBI primer set was used. Using its own MiXCR run on the multiplex PCR reads, TCRdb lists one record per CDR3 protein. The table includes hundreds of thousands of distinct CDR3 sequences, about two fifths detected once.

The source is a man aged 18-30 years with Graves' hyperthyroidism. The sequenced material came from blood. The chain uses TRBV19 and TRBJ1-5; D ambiguous. CDR3 nucleotide sequence: TGTGCCAGCAGTTTGGACCTGCAGAGCCCCAATCAGCCCCAGCATTTT. It encodes CASSLDLQSPNQPQHF.